These 24 T cell receptor beta chains were sequenced from one sample in a study of cytomegalovirus exposure and HLA in healthy donors. Primers for the PCR totalled 60 Vbeta and 13 Jbeta. Sequenced by immunoSEQ multiplex PCR; TCRdb stores in-frame clones only, minus some. The sample holds approximately 97,000 clones, about 81% seen once. The sequenced sample consisted of PBMCs. The source is a woman aged 40 to 50 in good health and CMV-seropositive.

This clone was seen more than once but under ten times. This chain uses TRBV4-1 with TRBJ2-7, with TRBD1 identical over 11 bases. Germline-derived CDR1 and CDR2 are MGHRA and YSYEKL. V trimming: 0 bases; J trimming: 2 bases; junction bases outside the gene matches: 6. The CDR3 consists of 17 residues. As DNA, the CDR3 is TGCGCCAGCAGCCAAGATTCGGGACAGGGGGTCCCCTACGAGCAGTACTTC. Translation gives CASSQDSGQGVPYEQYF.

The chain employs TRBV7-9 and TRBJ2-1, with D possibly TRBD2 on 6 matching bases. V was pared by 4 bases and J by 5 bases, with 12 bases between. The germline V gene encodes CDR1 SEHNR and CDR2 FQNEAQ (reference sequence). The CDR3 extends over 14 amino acids. CDR3 nucleotides: TGTGCCAGCAGCTCCGGGACTTTCAACAATGAGCAGTTCTTC. Protein sequence: CASSSGTFNNEQFF.

This clone was counted between two and nine times. The J gene is TRBJ1-5, the V gene TRBV30; D gene uncertain. V lost 3 bases and J lost 2, with 8 bases in between. This CDR3 has 13 residues. Looked up from germline, CDR1 is GTSNPN and CDR2 is SVGIG (reference sequence). As DNA, the CDR3 is TGTGCCTGGAGCCTAAAAGGCAATCAGCCCCAGCATTTT. Its protein is CAWSLKGNQPQHF.

In this sample, this clone turned up once. This chain connects TRBV2 to TRBJ1-3; 8 bases agree with TRBD1. The CDR3 runs to 15 residues. CDR1 is SNHLY and CDR2 is FYNNEI in the germline V gene. J was trimmed by 2 bases and V by 6 bases; bases with no gene match: 6. Here the CDR3 DNA reads TGTGCCAGCAGAGATTCAGGGGGCCCTGGAAACACCATATATTTT. Its protein is CASRDSGGPGNTIYF.

This clone was seen more than once but under ten times. The chain combines TRBV28 with TRBJ2-7; TRBD1 is a possible D gene (6 bases). V gave up 5 bases and J gave up 2 bases, with 16 bases separating them. The length of the CDR3 is 15 residues. Germline V gives CDR1 MDHEN, CDR2 SYDVKM. The CDR3 loop is CASSPRDTRTYEQYF. CDR3 nucleotide sequence: TGTGCCAGCAGTCCCCGGGACACCCGTACCTACGAGCAGTACTTC. Drawing the rest from reference TRBV28 and TRBJ2-7, the complete variable domain is DVKVTQSSRYLVKRTGEKVFLECVQDMDHENMFWYRQDPGLGLRLIYFSYDVKMKEKGDIPEGYSVSREKKERFSLILESASTNQTSMYLCASSPRDTRTYEQYFGPGTRLTVT.

The rearrangement uses TRBV5-1 and TRBJ1-2; the D gene is possibly TRBD1 (6 bases). V lost 0 bases and J lost 2, with 8 bases in between. Per germline, CDR1 SGHRS and CDR2 YFSETQ. The CDR3 extends over 14 amino acids. The DNA for the CDR3 is TGCGCCAGCAGCTTGGAGGGGGGGAACTATGGCTACACCTTC. Residues: CASSLEGGNYGYTF.

The V gene is TRBV28, the J gene TRBJ1-5, with TRBD1 matching 9 bases. J was trimmed by 5 bases and V by 8 bases; bases with no gene match: 7. Germline lookup yields CDR1 MDHEN and CDR2 SYDVKM. The CDR3 spans 14 residues. For the CDR3, the DNA is TGTGCCAGCGACACAGGGACAGGGTATCAGCCCCAGCATTTT. The encoded protein is CASDTGTGYQPQHF.

This clone was seen a handful of times. This chain joins TRBV7-9 and TRBJ1-1, with a tentative D call TRBD1 (5 bases). Germline CDR1 reads SEHNR; CDR2 reads FQNEAQ (reference sequence). V was pared by 3 bases and J by 1 base, with 9 bases between. The CDR3 is 14 residues long. CDR3 coding DNA: TGTGCCAGCAGCTTCCAGGGAGGGAACACTGAAGCTTTCTTT. It is translated as CASSFQGGNTEAFF.

This clone showed up just a few times. This chain uses TRBV28 with TRBJ1-2, with TRBD1 as a possible D gene (6 bases). Trimming took off 5 bases at V and 2 bases at J, with 9 bases between the two ends. This CDR3 has 13 amino acids. Germline values: CDR1 MDHEN, CDR2 SYDVKM. The CDR3 DNA reads as TGTGCCAGCAGTGCAGGGGTAAACTATGGCTACACCTTC. It codes for CASSAGVNYGYTF.

The rearrangement uses TRBV7-8 and TRBJ2-5, with 14 bases lining up with TRBD2. Germline V CDR1 and CDR2: SGHVS, FQNEAQ. V lost 4 bases to trimming and J lost 5 bases; unmatched junction nucleotides: 9. The CDR3 covers 17 residues. CDR3 nucleotide sequence: TGTGCCAGCAGCTCGGGACTAGCGGGAGTATCTGGGGAGACCCAGTACTTC. Translation gives CASSSGLAGVSGETQYF. Together with reference TRBV7-8 and TRBJ2-5, the CDR3 gives the full variable domain: GAGVSQSPRYKVAKRGQDVALRCDPISGHVSLFWYQQALGQGPEFLTYFQNEAQLDKSGLPSDRFFAERPEGSVSTLKIQRTQQEDSAVYLCASSSGLAGVSGETQYFGPGTRLLVL.

The V gene is TRBV6-1, the J gene TRBJ1-3; possibly TRBD1 for D (6 bases). Germline loops: CDR1 MNHNS, CDR2 SASEGT. With 0 bases removed from V and 4 bases from J, the gap between germline ends came to 10 bases. CDR3 length: 15 amino acids. The CDR3 loop reads CASSEAYTGGNTIYF. The DNA for the CDR3 is TGTGCCAGCAGTGAAGCTTATACAGGGGGAAACACCATATATTTT.

This clone was observed a handful of times. The chain links TRBV5-1 to TRBJ2-5; 7 bases line up with TRBD1. The CDR3 has 14 residues. The germline CDR1 and CDR2 sequences are SGHRS and YFSETQ. Germline trimming cut 2 bases from V and 4 bases from J; bases unmatched to any gene: 5. CDR3: CASSFNRGSETQYF. The DNA for the CDR3 is TGCGCCAGCAGCTTTAACAGGGGCTCAGAGACCCAGTACTTC.

This clone was found a few times. The chain employs TRBV4-1 and TRBJ2-2; maybe TRBD2 (6 bases). The CDR3 runs to 15 residues. V shed 1 base and J shed 4 bases, with 10 bases lying between them. The germline V gene has CDR1 MGHRA and CDR2 YSYEKL. CDR3 nucleotides: TGCGCCAGCAGCCAAGTACTCGGGGGCACCGGGGAGCTGTTTTTT. Amino acids: CASSQVLGGTGELFF.

The chain employs TRBV6-6 and TRBJ1-5, with D tentatively TRBD1 (5 bases). The V end was cut by 2 bases, the J end by 6 bases, with 11 bases between. The germline CDR1 and CDR2 sequences are MNHNY and SVGAGI (reference sequence). The CDR3 totals 14 residues. In DNA form, the CDR3 reads TGTGCCAGCAGTTACGTTCAGGGCGGTCAGCCCCAGCATTTT. Encoded protein: CASSYVQGGQPQHF.

This clone came up once. The rearrangement uses TRBV10-2 and TRBJ2-1, with 11 bases that match TRBD2. Germline V gives CDR1 WSHSY, CDR2 SAAADI. The CDR3 consists of 16 residues. V lost 4 bases, J lost 6 bases, and 8 bases stayed unmatched. The CDR3 nucleotides read TGCGCCAGCAGTGCTCCGGGACTAGCGGATTTCAATGAGCAGTTCTTC. This sequence encodes CASSAPGLADFNEQFF.

The chain employs TRBV7-3 and TRBJ2-7; TRBD2 aligns across 8 bases. Germline CDR1 and CDR2: SGHTA and FQGTGA. Trimming removed 0 bases from V and 3 bases from J; junction bases left unmatched: 1. This CDR3 region has 14 residues. The CDR3 coding sequence is TGTGCCAGCAGCTTAACCGGGGGGGACTACGAGCAGTACTTC. Protein product: CASSLTGGDYEQYF. Full variable domain (outside the CDR3, taken from reference TRBV7-3 and TRBJ2-7): GAGVSQTPSNKVTEKGKYVELRCDPISGHTALYWYRQSLGQGPEFLIYFQGTGAADDSGLPNDRFFAVRPEGSVSTLKIQRTERGDSAVYLCASSLTGGDYEQYFGPGTRLTVT.

The chain uses TRBV25-1 and TRBJ2-3; TRBD2 aligns across 7 bases. The CDR3 extends over 14 amino acids. The germline gives CDR1 MGHDK, CDR2 SYGVNS. The trim removed 1 base at V and 6 bases at J, leaving 4 bases unmatched. DNA for the CDR3: TGTGCCAGCAGTGAATGGGAGGGACGGGATACGCAGTATTTT. Amino acids: CASSEWEGRDTQYF.

The CDR3 region has the DNA TGTGCCTGGAGTGTATCGGTAGATACGCAGTATTTT. It codes for CAWSVSVDTQYF. J is TRBJ2-3 and V is TRBV30; D not certain. With 0 bases removed from V and 5 bases from J, the gap between germline ends came to 6 bases. The CDR3 is 12 amino acids. Looked up from germline, CDR1 is GTSNPN and CDR2 is SVGIG (reference sequence).

This chain uses TRBV5-1 with TRBJ1-2, with 8 nucleotides matching TRBD1. CDR1 is SGHRS and CDR2 is YFSETQ in the germline V gene. Losses at the gene ends were 4 bases for V and 5 bases for J; bases not matched to a gene: 10. CDR3 size: 15 residues. The CDR3 DNA reads TGCGCCAGCAGCCTACTATGGACAGGGCAATATGGCTACACCTTC. Amino acid sequence: CASSLLWTGQYGYTF.

The rearrangement links TRBV5-1 to TRBJ1-4; TRBD1 aligns across 10 bases. The CDR3 has 16 residues. V lost 4 bases and J lost 12; bases outside the gene matches: 15. Per germline, CDR1 SGHRS and CDR2 YFSETQ. In nucleotides, the CDR3 is TGCGCCAGCAGCCACACAGTCGGGACAGGGGAGGGAGAACTGTTTTTT. The encoded protein is CASSHTVGTGEGELFF.

The chain recombines TRBV9 with TRBJ2-5; 8 bases match TRBD1. J gave up 7 bases and V 0 bases, and 11 bases lay outside the gene matches. The CDR3 is made up of 16 amino acids. CDR1 SGDLS and CDR2 YYNGEE come from the germline V gene. The CDR3 is CASSVEGQGASVTQYF. CDR3 sequence (DNA): TGTGCCAGCAGCGTAGAGGGGCAGGGGGCTAGTGTGACCCAGTACTTC.

This clone was detected a few times. This chain links TRBV2 with TRBJ1-4; 9 bases align to TRBD1. CDR3 length: 15 amino acids. The junction had 3 bases not matched to a gene; V was cut back by 3 bases and J by 4 bases. Germline loops: CDR1 SNHLY, CDR2 FYNNEI. DNA for the CDR3: TGTGCCAGCAGTGAGGGGGACAGGGTTAATGAAAAACTGTTTTTT. Amino acids: CASSEGDRVNEKLFF. The complete variable domain, with remaining parts taken from reference TRBV2 and TRBJ1-4, reads EPEVTQTPSHQVTQMGQEVILRCVPISNHLYFYWYRQILGQKVEFLVSFYNNEISEKSEIFDDQFSVERPDGSNFTLKIRSTKLEDSAMYFCASSEGDRVNEKLFFGSGTQLSVL.

The table lists this clone with many counts. The genes are TRBV5-1 and TRBJ2-1, with 16 bases matching TRBD2. The CDR3 contains 18 residues. V shed 0 bases, J shed 6 bases, and the junction held 6 bases outside the gene matches. CDR1 and CDR2 from the germline V gene are SGHRS and YFSETQ. This CDR3 is CASSLDGTSGRAVNEQFF. CDR3 sequence (DNA): TGCGCCAGCAGCTTGGATGGGACTAGCGGGAGGGCCGTCAATGAGCAGTTCTTC.

V usage is TRBV28 and J usage is TRBJ1-5; D gene uncertain. Germline assignment: CDR1 MDHEN and CDR2 SYDVKM. The CDR3 totals 15 residues. Trimming removed 5 bases from V and 1 base from J, with 12 bases in between. The CDR3 loop reads CASSVVGGSNQPQHF. CDR3 DNA: TGTGCCAGCAGTGTTGTAGGAGGGAGCAATCAGCCCCAGCATTTT.